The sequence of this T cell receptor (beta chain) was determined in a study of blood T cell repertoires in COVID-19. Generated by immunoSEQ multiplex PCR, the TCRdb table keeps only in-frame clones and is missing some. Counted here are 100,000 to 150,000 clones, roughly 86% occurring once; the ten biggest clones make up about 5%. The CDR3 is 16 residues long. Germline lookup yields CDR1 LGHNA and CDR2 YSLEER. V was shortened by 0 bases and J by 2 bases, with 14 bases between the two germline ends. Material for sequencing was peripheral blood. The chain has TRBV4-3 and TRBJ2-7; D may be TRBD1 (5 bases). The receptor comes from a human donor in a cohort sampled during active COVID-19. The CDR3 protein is CASSQDWAGYTYEQYF. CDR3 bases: TGCGCCAGCAGCCAAGATTGGGCAGGGTATACCTACGAGCAGTACTTC.